This T cell receptor (beta chain) was retrieved from a study of blood T cell repertoires in COVID-19 (dated by TCRdb to the early 2020s). Describing the broader study: Samples covering the acute and convalescent phases of COVID-19 were provided by collaborators in the United States, Italy and Spain. A de-identified subject ID, COVID-19 status, age in years and sex were almost always included in the sample metadata. The prospective study material was composed of cDNA or gDNA derived from T cells, B-cell-depleted T cells, or PBMCs. A freely available public database, intended as a resource for researchers studying the immune response to SARS-CoV-2, is where the repertoires were released. Where available, HLA class I and class II types were taken from metadata supplied by the sample provider and were not determined by assay-based typing. Samples were obtained from the ongoing ImmuneRACE study (first 160 participants) and from 950 to 1,500 subjects provided by 6 global collaborators. Subjects who had been exposed to COVID-19, were actively infected with it, or had recovered from it provided the deeply sampled blood TCRbeta repertoires that made up the dataset.

Each collaborating institution followed its own protocols to collect whole blood in K2EDTA tubes. For TCRbeta analysis, collaborator samples were shipped as frozen whole blood, as isolated PBMCs, or as DNA extracted from either sample type. TCRbeta CDR3 regions were amplified from genomic DNA using the immunoSEQ Assay, a bias-controlled multiplex PCR. The original methods were these. Within the assay, amplification of reference gene primers was used to estimate how many nucleated cells each sample contained. To quantify the absolute abundance of each unique TCRbeta CDR3 rearrangement, sequence reads were collapsed and filtered. For each sample, productive Simpson clonality was calculated as the square root of Simpson's diversity index over productive rearrangements. TCRdb retrieved this table from immuneACCESS and kept in-frame rearrangements only. Not all clones are present; in checked studies, unresolved V genes account for under half, and no reason is known for the remainder. For V, J and clone size, that table is used; D and trimming come from the DNA. The sample table holds 250,000 to 300,000 clones, of which about 89% were seen once. Jointly, the top ten make up around 12% of the sample.

Study-wide conclusions, independent of this receptor: Clinical and demographic metadata were provided uncurated, with the amount varying by source and participant.

This clone was seen a handful of times. The antigen it recognizes is unknown. Within one base of it there is no much larger clone, and no base qualities were kept. The sequence was collected from a woman aged 55-70 years with acute or convalescent COVID-19. Source material: peripheral blood.

CDR3 loop: CASSPGLAGAFSYNEQFF. The DNA is as follows: TGTGCCAGCAGTCCCGGTCTAGCGGGAGCCTTCTCCTACAATGAGCAGTTCTTC. The sequence joins TRBV27 to TRBJ2-1, with 10 junctional bases fitting TRBD2. For this chain, trimming is 5 bases at the V end and 0 bases at the J end, and the number of junction bases without a gene match is 10. From cysteine to phenylalanine, the CDR3 is 18 amino acids long. The retained sequence is limited to the CDR3, 54 bases, with the frame set at the first base. CDR1 is given as MNHEY and CDR2 as SMNVEV, both from the germline V gene (reference sequence).